The clone carrying this T cell receptor beta chain was observed a few times. The target antigen is unknown. These data come from a study of CD8+ T cells in alopecia areata. Whole-study context: Tofacitinib was taken orally by treated patients, and the dose was 5 to 10 mg twice daily. General study findings and limits: Association of baseline CD8+ expansion with response is uncertain owing to one nonresponder. Sharing of TCR sequences between patients (possibly for HLA-related reasons) was less clear than in mice.

Following RNA extraction, reverse transcription yielded cDNA that acted as the sequencing template. This table comes from immunoSEQ multiplex PCR, and its TCRdb copy is limited to in-frame clones, with some not included. The repertoire holds about 120,000 clones, with 53% as singletons. As to treatment: oral pan-JAK inhibitor, 5-10 mg twice daily. Obtained from alopecia areata patients were lesional scalp punch biopsies along with peripheral blood. The input for sequencing was CD4+ T cells sorted from blood, taken at week 4, from a patient treated with tofacitinib. This clonotype was obtained from a human donor with alopecia areata.

In nucleotides, the CDR3 is TGCGCCAGCAGCCCACGACAGGGGGCGGATACGCAGTATTTT. It encodes CASSPRQGADTQYF. The chain combines TRBV5-1 with TRBJ2-3, with 10 bases fitting TRBD1. CDR1 and CDR2 (germline): SGHRS, YFSETQ. V shed 4 bases, J shed 6 bases, and the junction held 5 bases outside the gene matches. The CDR3 covers 14 residues.